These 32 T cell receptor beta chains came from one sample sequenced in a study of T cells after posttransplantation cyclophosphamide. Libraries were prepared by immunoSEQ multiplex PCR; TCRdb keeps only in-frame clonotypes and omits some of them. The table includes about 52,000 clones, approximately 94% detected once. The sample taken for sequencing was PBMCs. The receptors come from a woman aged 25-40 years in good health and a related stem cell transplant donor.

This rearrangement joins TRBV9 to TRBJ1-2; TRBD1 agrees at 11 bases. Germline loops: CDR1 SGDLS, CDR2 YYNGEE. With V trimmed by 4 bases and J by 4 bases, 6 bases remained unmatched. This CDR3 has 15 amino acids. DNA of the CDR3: TGTGCCAGCAGCCCCGGGACAGGGGGAGGCTATGGCTACACCTTC. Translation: CASSPGTGGGYGYTF.

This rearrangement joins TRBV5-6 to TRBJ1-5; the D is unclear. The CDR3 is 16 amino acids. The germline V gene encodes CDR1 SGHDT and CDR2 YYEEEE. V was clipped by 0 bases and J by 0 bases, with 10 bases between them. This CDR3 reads CASSLGSIGSNQPQHF. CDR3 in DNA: TGTGCCAGCAGCTTGGGAAGTATCGGTAGCAATCAGCCCCAGCATTTT. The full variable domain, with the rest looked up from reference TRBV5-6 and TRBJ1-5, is DAGVTQSPTHLIKTRGQQVTLRCSPKSGHDTVSWYQQALGQGPQFIFQYYEEEERQRGNFPDRFSGHQFPNYSSELNVNALLLGDSALYLCASSLGSIGSNQPQHFGDGTRLSIL.

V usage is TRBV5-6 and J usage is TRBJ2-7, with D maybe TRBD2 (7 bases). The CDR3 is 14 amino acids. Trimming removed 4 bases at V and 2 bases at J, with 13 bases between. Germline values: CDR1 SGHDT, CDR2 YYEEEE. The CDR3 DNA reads TGTGCCAGCAGCAAGAGGGGGGGGGCCTACGAGCAGTACTTC. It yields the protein CASSKRGGAYEQYF.

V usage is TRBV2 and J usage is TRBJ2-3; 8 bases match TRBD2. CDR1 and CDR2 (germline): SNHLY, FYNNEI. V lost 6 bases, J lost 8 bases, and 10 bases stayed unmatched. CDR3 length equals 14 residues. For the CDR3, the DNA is TGTGCCAGCAGCGTTAGCGGGACCAGAGGTACGCAGTATTTT. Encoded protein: CASSVSGTRGTQYF.

The CDR3 loop is CASILRGDRGSPLHF. CDR3 sequence (DNA): TGTGCCAGCATCTTAAGGGGGGACAGGGGTTCACCCCTCCACTTT. The chain employs TRBV6-6 and TRBJ1-6, with 10 bases lining up with TRBD1. V lost 7 bases to trimming and J lost 9 bases; unmatched junction nucleotides: 9. Germline CDR1 and CDR2: MNHNY and SVGAGI (reference sequence). This CDR3 spans 15 amino acids.

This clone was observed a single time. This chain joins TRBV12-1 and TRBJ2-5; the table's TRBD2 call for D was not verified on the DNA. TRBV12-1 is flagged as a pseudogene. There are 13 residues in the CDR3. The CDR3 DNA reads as TGTGCCAGCTGGGGGGGGCAGGCCGAGACCCAGTACTTC. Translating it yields CASWGGQAETQYF.

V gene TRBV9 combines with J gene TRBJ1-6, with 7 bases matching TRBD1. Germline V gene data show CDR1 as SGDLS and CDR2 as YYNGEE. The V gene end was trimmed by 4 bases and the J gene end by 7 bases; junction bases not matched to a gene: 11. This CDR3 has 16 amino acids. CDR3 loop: CASSPRGPGGNSPLHF. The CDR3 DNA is TGTGCCAGCAGCCCGAGGGGCCCAGGGGGGAATTCACCCCTCCACTTT.

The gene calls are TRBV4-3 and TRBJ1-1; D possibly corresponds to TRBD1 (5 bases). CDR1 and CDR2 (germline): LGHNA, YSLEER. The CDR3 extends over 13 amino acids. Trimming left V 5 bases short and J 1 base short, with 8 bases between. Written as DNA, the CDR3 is TGCGCCAGCAGCTACCAGGGGAACACTGAAGCTTTCTTT. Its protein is CASSYQGNTEAFF.

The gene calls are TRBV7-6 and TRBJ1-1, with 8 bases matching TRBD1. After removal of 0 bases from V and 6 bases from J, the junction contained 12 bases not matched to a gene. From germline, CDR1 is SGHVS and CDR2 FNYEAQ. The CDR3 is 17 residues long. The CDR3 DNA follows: TGTGCCAGCAGCTTAGCCGGGACAGGCATCAGGTATGCTGAAGCTTTCTTT. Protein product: CASSLAGTGIRYAEAFF.

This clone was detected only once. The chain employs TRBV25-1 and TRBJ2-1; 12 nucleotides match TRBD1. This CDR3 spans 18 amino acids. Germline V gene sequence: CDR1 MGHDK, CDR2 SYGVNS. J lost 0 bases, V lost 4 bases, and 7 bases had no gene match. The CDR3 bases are TGTGCCAGCAGTGTCCCGGGACAGGGGGCGAGCTCCTACAATGAGCAGTTCTTC. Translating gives CASSVPGQGASSYNEQFF.

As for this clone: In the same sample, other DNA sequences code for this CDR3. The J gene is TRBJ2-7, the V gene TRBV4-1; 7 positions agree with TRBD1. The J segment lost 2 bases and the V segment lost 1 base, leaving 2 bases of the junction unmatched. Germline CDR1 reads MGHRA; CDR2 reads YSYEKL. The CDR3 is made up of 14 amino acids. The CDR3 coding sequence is TGCGCCAGCAGCCAAGGACAGGGAGCCTACGAGCAGTACTTC. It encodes CASSQGQGAYEQYF.

DNA for the CDR3: TGCGCCAGCAGCCAAGATGGAAGGGGCACCGGGGAGCTGTTTTTT. Encoded protein: CASSQDGRGTGELFF. The chain employs TRBV4-3 and TRBJ2-2; a possible D gene is TRBD1 (5 bases). The CDR3 length is 15 residues. In germline, CDR1 is LGHNA, CDR2 YSLEER. V shed 0 bases and J shed 4 bases, with 9 bases lying between them.

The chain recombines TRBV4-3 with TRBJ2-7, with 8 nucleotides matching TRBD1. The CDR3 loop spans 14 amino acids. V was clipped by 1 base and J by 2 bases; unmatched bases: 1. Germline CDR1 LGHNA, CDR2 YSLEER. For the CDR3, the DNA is TGCGCCAGCAGCCAAGGGACAGGGACCTACGAGCAGTACTTC. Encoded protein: CASSQGTGTYEQYF.

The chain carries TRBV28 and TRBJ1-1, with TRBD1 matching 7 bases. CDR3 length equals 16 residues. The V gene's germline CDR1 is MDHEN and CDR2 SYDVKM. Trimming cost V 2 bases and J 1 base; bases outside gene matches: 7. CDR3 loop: CASSLERGRWNTEAFF. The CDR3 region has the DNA TGTGCCAGCAGTTTAGAAAGGGGGCGGTGGAACACTGAAGCTTTCTTT.

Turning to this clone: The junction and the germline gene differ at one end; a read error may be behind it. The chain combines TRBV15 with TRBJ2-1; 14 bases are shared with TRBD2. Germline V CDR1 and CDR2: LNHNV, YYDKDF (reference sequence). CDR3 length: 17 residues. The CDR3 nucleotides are TGTGCCACCAGCAGTAGGGAGGGACTAGCGGGGGCCAATGGGCAGTTCTTC. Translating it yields CATSSREGLAGANGQFF.

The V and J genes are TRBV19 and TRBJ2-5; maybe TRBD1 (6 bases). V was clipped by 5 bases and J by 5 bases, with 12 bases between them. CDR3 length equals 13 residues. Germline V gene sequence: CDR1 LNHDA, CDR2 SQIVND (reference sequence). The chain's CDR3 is CASSYPGEETQYF. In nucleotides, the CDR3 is TGTGCCAGTAGTTATCCAGGGGAGGAGACCCAGTACTTC.

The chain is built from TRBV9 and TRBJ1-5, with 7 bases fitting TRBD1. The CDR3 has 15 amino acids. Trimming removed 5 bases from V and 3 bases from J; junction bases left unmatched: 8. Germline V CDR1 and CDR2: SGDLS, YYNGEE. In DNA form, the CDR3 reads TGTGCCAGCAGGCGTGGACAGGAGAACAATCAGCCCCAGCATTTT. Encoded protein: CASRRGQENNQPQHF.

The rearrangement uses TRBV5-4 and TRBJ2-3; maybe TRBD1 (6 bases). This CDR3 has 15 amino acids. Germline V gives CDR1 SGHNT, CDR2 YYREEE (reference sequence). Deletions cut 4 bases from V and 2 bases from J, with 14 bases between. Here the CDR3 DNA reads TGTGCCAGCAGCGACCCGGGACATTCCACAGATACGCAGTATTTT. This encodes CASSDPGHSTDTQYF.

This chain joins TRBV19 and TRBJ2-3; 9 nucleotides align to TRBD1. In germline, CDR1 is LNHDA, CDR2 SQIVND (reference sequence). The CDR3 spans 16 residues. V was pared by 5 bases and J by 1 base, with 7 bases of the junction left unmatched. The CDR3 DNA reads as TGTGCCAGTAGTCTCGGGGACAGGGCCCGCACAGATACGCAGTATTTT. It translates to CASSLGDRARTDTQYF.

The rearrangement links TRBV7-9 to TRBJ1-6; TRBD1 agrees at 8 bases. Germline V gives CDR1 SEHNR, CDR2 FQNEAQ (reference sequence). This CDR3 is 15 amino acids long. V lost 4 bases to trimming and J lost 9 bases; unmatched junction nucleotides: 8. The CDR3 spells CASSSYRGSGSPLHF. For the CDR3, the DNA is TGTGCCAGCAGCTCCTACAGGGGGTCTGGTTCACCCCTCCACTTT. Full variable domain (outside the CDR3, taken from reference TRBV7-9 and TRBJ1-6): DTGVSQNPRHKITKRGQNVTFRCDPISEHNRLYWYRQTLGQGPEFLTYFQNEAQLEKSRLLSDRFSAERPKGSFSTLEIQRTEQGDSAMYLCASSSYRGSGSPLHFGNGTRLTVT.

The CDR3 sequence: CASTLTHGTDYNEQFF. The CDR3 DNA is TGTGCCAGCACCCTAACTCACGGGACTGACTACAATGAGCAGTTCTTC. The rearrangement links TRBV7-9 to TRBJ2-1; a possible D gene is TRBD2 (6 bases). The CDR3 has 16 amino acids. Germline V gives CDR1 SEHNR, CDR2 FQNEAQ (reference sequence). V shed 7 bases and J shed 3 bases, with 19 bases lying between them.

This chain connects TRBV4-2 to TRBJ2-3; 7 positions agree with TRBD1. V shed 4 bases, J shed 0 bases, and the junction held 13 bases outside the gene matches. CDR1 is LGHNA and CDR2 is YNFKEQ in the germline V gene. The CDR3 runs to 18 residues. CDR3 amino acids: CASSPILAGGTSTDTQYF. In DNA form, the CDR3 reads TGTGCCAGCAGCCCCATCCTCGCAGGGGGAACTAGCACAGATACGCAGTATTTT.

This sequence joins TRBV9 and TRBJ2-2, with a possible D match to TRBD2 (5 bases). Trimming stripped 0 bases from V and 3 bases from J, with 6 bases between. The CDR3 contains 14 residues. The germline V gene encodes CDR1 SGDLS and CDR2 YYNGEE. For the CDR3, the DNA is TGTGCCAGCAGCGTAGCCGGGGACACCGGGGAGCTGTTTTTT. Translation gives CASSVAGDTGELFF.

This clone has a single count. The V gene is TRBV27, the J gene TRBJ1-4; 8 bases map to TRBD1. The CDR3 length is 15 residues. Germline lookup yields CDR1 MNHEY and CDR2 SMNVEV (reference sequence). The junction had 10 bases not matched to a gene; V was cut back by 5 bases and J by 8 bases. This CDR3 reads CASSPWTGFKEKLFF. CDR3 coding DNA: TGTGCCAGCAGTCCTTGGACAGGGTTTAAGGAAAAACTGTTTTTT. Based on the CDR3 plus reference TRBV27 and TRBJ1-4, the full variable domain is EAQVTQNPRYLITVTGKKLTVTCSQNMNHEYMSWYRQDPGLGLRQIYYSMNVEVTDKGDVPEGYKVSRKEKRNFPLILESPSPNQTSLYFCASSPWTGFKEKLFFGSGTQLSVL.

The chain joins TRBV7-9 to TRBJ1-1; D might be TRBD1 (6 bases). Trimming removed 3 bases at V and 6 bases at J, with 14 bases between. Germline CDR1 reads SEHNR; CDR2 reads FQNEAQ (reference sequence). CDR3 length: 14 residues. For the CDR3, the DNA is TGTGCCAGCAGCTTCGAGGGGGTCGGCGCTGAAGCTTTCTTT. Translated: CASSFEGVGAEAFF.

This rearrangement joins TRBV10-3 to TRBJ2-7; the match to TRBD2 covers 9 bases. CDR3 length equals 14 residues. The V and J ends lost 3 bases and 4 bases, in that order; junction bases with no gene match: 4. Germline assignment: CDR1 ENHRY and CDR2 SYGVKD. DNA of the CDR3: TGTGCCATCAGTGAAAGCGGGGGGACGTACGAGCAGTACTTC. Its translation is CAISESGGTYEQYF.

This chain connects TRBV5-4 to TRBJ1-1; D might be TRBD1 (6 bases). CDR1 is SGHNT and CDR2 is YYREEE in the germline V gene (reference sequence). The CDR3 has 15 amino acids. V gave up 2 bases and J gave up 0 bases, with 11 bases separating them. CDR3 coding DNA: TGTGCCAGCAGCTTTGGGGGCTTGGTGAACACTGAAGCTTTCTTT. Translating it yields CASSFGGLVNTEAFF.

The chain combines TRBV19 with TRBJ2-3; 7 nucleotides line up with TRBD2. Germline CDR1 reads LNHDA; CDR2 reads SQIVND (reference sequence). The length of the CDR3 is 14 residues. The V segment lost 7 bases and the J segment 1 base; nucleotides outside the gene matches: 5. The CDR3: CASKWSGGTDTQYF. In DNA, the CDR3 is TGTGCCAGTAAATGGAGCGGGGGCACAGATACGCAGTATTTT.

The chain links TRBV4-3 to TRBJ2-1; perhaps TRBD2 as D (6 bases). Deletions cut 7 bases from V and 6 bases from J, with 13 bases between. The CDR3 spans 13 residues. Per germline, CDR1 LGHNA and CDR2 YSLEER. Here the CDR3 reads CASTSVGGNEQFF. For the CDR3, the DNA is TGCGCCAGCACCTCGGTCGGGGGCAATGAGCAGTTCTTC.

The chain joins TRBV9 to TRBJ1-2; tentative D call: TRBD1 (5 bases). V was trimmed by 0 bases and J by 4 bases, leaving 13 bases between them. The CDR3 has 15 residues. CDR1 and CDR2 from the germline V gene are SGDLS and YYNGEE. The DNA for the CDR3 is TGTGCCAGCAGCGTAGACCCGGGGGGAACCTATGGCTACACCTTC. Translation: CASSVDPGGTYGYTF. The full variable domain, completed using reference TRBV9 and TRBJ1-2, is DSGVTQTPKHLITATGQRVTLRCSPRSGDLSVYWYQQSLDQGLQFLIQYYNGEERAKGNILERFSAQQFPDLHSELNLSSLELGDSALYFCASSVDPGGTYGYTFGSGTRLTVV.

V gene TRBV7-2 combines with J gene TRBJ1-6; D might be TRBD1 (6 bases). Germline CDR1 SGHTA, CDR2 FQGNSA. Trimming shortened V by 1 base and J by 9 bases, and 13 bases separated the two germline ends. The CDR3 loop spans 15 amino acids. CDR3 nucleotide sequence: TGTGCCAGCAGCTTAGTTTTAGGGGGTGGTTCACCCCTCCACTTT. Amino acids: CASSLVLGGGSPLHF. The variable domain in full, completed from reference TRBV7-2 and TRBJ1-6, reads GAGVSQSPSNKVTEKGKDVELRCDPISGHTALYWYRQSLGQGLEFLIYFQGNSAPDKSGLPSDRFSAERTGGSVSTLTIQRTQQEDSAVYLCASSLVLGGGSPLHFGNGTRLTVT.

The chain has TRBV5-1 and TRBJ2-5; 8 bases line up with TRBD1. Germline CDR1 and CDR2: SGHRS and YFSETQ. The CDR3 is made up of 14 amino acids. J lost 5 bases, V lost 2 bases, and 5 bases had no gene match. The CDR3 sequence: CASSLQGGEETQYF. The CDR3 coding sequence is TGCGCCAGCAGCTTACAGGGGGGAGAGGAGACCCAGTACTTC.